The 12 T cell receptor delta chains listed next were all sequenced from one sample in a study of DNA immune sequencing with unique molecular identifiers. Primers for all 8 TRDV and 4 TRDJ genes amplified genomic DNA in 32-plex. In about 3 barcoding PCR cycles, molecules received a 12-nucleotide UMI, then adapter PCR followed. TCRdb re-called the multiplex PCR reads with CATT. The table has 4,000 to 6,000 delta-chain clones, 11% seen once. Sequencing was done on a sample of gamma-delta T cells enriched from blood buffy coat, or unenriched PBMCs (not recorded which). The receptors stem from a human donor in good health.

Notes on this clone: A far larger clone is a single base away, which makes a read error likely. Other nucleotide sequences in the sample specify the same CDR3. The CDR3 spells CACDSVENTDKLIF. In nucleotides, the CDR3 is TGTGCTTGTGATTCGGTAGAGAACACCGATAAACTCATCTTT. The chain uses TRDV2 and TRDJ1; D is unclear. Per germline, CDR1 GEAIGNYY and CDR2 EKD. The CDR3 has 14 amino acids.

There are a few counts of this clone. A far bigger clonotype differs at one base, so this is likely a read error. The same CDR3 is also encoded by other DNA sequences in this sample. V usage is TRDV2 and J usage is TRDJ3; 8 nucleotides match TRDD3. CDR1 GEAIGNYY and CDR2 EKD come from the germline V gene. This CDR3 region has 19 residues. J gave up 0 bases and V 0 bases, and 6 bases lay outside the gene matches. CDR3: CACDTAGGYSSWDTRQMFF. CDR3 in DNA: TGTGCCTGTGACACCGCCGGGGGATATAGCTCCTGGGACACCCGACAGATGTTTTTC.

Remarks on this clone: A clone one base away is much larger, so this may be a read error. The chain links TRDV1 to TRDJ1; D is unresolved. Since TCRdb gives no J gene, matching the DNA to germline was used here to assign it. V gave up 1 base and J gave up 4 bases, with 40 bases separating them. CDR3 length: 24 residues. The V gene's germline CDR1 is TSWWSYY and CDR2 QGS. CDR3 nucleotide sequence: TGTGCTCTTGGGGAACCGACAGCCCCGGGCTTCGTCAAAAGCCCTCTGGCTTACATCGATAAACTCATCTTT. Its translation is CALGEPTAPGFVKSPLAYIDKLIF.

By share of the sample, this clone is hyperexpanded (1% or more). Other DNA sequences in the same sample also yield this CDR3. The chain uses TRDV2 and TRDJ3; unclear D gene. Germline V gene sequence: CDR1 GEAIGNYY, CDR2 EKD. Trimming removed 1 base from V and 0 bases from J, with 9 bases in between. This CDR3 region has 17 residues. The CDR3 protein is CACDTSPPSWDTRQMFF. For the CDR3, the DNA is TGTGCCTGTGACACATCGCCCCCCTCCTGGGACACCCGACAGATGTTTTTC.

A remark on this clone: Possible read error: a much larger clone is one base away. The chain recombines TRDV1 with TRDJ1, with TRDD3 matching over 10 bases. Germline matching of the DNA provided the J gene here, since TCRdb leaves it blank. Germline values: CDR1 TSWWSYY, CDR2 QGS. The CDR3 spans 32 residues. V shed 0 bases and J 0 bases; nucleotides not matched to a gene: 49. The CDR3 here is CALGELRIAGSSYRLNWGMQQVSQGDTDKLIF. For the CDR3, the DNA is TGTGCTCTTGGGGAACTAAGGATCGCCGGGTCTTCCTACCGACTGAACTGGGGGATGCAGCAAGTTTCCCAGGGGGACACCGATAAACTCATCTTT.

This clone appeared a few times. TCRdb assigns this DNA the protein of a much larger clone, which departs from its translation at residue 10; this likely reflects a read error, and the protein shown comes from translating the DNA. The chain combines TRDV2 with TRDJ3, with 7 bases that match TRDD3. The CDR3 is 18 residues long. V was clipped by 2 bases and J by 3 bases; unmatched bases: 9. Germline CDR1 and CDR2: GEAIGNYY and EKD. The CDR3 protein is CACDKILGSYWDTRQMFF. CDR3 nucleotide sequence: TGTGCCTGTGACAAAATACTGGGGAGCTACTGGGACACCCGACAGATGTTTTTC.

To note about this clone: The protein TCRdb gives is from a much larger clone and does not agree with this DNA's translation at residue 14, likely a read error; the protein shown here comes from the DNA. Different DNA sequences within this sample yield the same CDR3. The V and J genes are TRDV2 and TRDJ1; TRDD3 agrees at 11 bases. This CDR3 spans 17 amino acids. Germline CDR1 reads GEAIGNYY; CDR2 reads EKD. CDR3 sequence reads: CACDTVGGYAGTDNLIF. The DNA for the CDR3 is TGTGCCTGTGACACCGTTGGGGGATACGCTGGGACCGATAATCTCATCTTT.

In the case of this clone: A far larger clone is only one base removed, so a read error is likely. Other DNA sequences in this sample translate to the same CDR3. V and J are TRDV1 and TRDJ1; 10 nucleotides agree with TRDD3. Here the J gene came from matching the DNA to germline, since TCRdb omits it. Looked up from germline, CDR1 is TSWWSYY and CDR2 is QGS. The CDR3 sequence is 26 residues long. The V segment lost 0 bases and the J segment 0 bases; nucleotides outside the gene matches: 31. The DNA for the CDR3 is TGTGCTCTTGGGGAACTGGGGTTCCTGCAGTCCTTAACTGGGGGATCTTCTTCTTTGTACACCGATAAACTCATCTTT. Translating it yields CALGELGFLQSLTGGSSSLYTDKLIF.

This clone was picked up a small number of times. TCRdb pairs this DNA with a much larger clone's protein that differs at residue 5, likely a read error; the protein shown was translated from the DNA. V is TRDV2 and J is TRDJ1; 7 bases fit TRDD3. Germline CDR1 reads GEAIGNYY; CDR2 reads EKD. The CDR3 spans 18 residues. J lost 3 bases, V lost 2 bases, and 17 bases had no gene match. The CDR3 DNA reads as TGTGCCTGTGACATCGTAGGAGGTGGGGATATCCGATCCGATAAACTCATCTTT. As protein: CACDIVGGGDIRSDKLIF.

A word on this clone: For this DNA, TCRdb reports the protein of a much larger clone, which diverges at residue 3, most likely from a read error; the protein presented here is translated directly from the DNA. This sequence joins TRDV2 and TRDJ1; 8 nucleotides agree with TRDD3. Germline CDR1 and CDR2: GEAIGNYY and EKD. The CDR3 is 20 amino acids. The CDR3 DNA sequence: TGTGCCTTTGACACCCTGAGGGTTTCTGGGGGACACGAGTACACCGATAAACTCATCTTT. As protein: CAFDTLRVSGGHEYTDKLIF.

This clone was detected a few times. Only one base separates this from a far larger clonotype, so it likely reflects a read error. Other DNA sequences in the sample encode the same CDR3. The rearrangement links TRDV2 to TRDJ1, with 9 bases matching TRDD3. The CDR3 is made up of 19 amino acids. From germline, CDR1 is GEAIGNYY and CDR2 EKD. The junction had 13 bases not matched to a gene; V was cut back by 0 bases and J by 0 bases. CDR3 DNA sequence: TGTGCCTGTGACACCTTGTCTTTACTGGGGGAAGAATACACCGATAAACTCATCTTT. The encoded protein is CACDTLSLLGEEYTDKLIF.

This clone appeared a few times. TCRdb's entry gives the protein of a much larger clone, which mismatches this DNA's translation at residue 5, likely from a read error; the protein reported here is translated from the DNA. In DNA, the CDR3 is TGTGCCTGTGACGCCGTTGGGGGATACGCTGGGACCGATAAACTCATCTTT. This translates into CACDAVGGYAGTDKLIF. This chain connects TRDV2 to TRDJ2, with 11 bases identical to TRDD3. Near its end, the DNA agrees better with TRDJ1, so the J call may be wrong. CDR3 length: 17 amino acids. The germline V gene encodes CDR1 GEAIGNYY and CDR2 EKD.